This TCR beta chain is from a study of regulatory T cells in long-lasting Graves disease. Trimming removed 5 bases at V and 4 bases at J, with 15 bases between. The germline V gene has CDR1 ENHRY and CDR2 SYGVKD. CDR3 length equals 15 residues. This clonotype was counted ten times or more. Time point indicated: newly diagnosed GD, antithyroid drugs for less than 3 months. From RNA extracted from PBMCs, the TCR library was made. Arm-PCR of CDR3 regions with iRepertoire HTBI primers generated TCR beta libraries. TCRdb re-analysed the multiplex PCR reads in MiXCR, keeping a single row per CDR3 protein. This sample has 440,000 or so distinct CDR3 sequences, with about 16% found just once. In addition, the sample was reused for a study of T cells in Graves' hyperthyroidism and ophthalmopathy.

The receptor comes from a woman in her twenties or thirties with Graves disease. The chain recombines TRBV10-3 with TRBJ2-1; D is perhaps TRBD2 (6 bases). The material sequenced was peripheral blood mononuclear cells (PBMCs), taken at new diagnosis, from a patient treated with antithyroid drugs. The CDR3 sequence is CAISLGGATYNEQFF. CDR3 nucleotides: TGTGCCATCAGTTTAGGAGGGGCAACTTACAATGAGCAGTTCTTC.